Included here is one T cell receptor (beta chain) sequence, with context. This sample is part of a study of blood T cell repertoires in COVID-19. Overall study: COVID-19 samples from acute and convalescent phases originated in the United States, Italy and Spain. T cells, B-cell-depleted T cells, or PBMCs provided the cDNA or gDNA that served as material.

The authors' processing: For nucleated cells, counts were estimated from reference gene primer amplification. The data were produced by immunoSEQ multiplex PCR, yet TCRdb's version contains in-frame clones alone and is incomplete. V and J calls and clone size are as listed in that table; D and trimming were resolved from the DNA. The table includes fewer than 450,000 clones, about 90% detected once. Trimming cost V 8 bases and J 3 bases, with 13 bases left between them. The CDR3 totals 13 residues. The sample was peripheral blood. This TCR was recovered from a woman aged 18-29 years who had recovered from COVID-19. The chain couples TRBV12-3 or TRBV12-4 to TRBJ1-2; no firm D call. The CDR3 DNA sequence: TGTGCCAGCTCCCCTGTGAGGGACTATGGCTACACCTTC. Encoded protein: CASSPVRDYGYTF.